This section outlines one T cell receptor (beta chain) sequence together with its context. Germline CDR1 and CDR2: SGHVS and FNYEAQ. With 2 bases clipped from V and 0 bases from J, the junction kept 4 bases outside the gene matches. The CDR3 covers 18 residues. Cohort 3 donors were reported recovered after two negative PCRs, clearance, or symptom resolution. Original handling: From reference gene primer amplification, estimates of nucleated cell counts were derived. Generated by immunoSEQ multiplex PCR, the TCRdb table keeps only in-frame clones and is missing some. V, J and clone size were drawn from that table, and D and trimming were deduced from the DNA. This table holds 450,000 to 500,000 clones, about nine tenths found once. The sample belongs to a study of blood T cell repertoires in COVID-19.

This chain uses TRBV7-6 with TRBJ2-2; 12 nucleotides align to TRBD2. What was sequenced was PBMCs or T cells enriched from blood (not recorded which). The source is a woman between 18 and 30 years old who had recovered from COVID-19. The CDR3 sequence: CASSLWLAGGPNTGELFF. The CDR3 nucleotides are TGTGCCAGCAGCTTATGGCTAGCGGGGGGGCCGAACACCGGGGAGCTGTTTTTT.